Listed below are T cell receptor beta chains from one sample, sequenced in a study of multiple sclerosis patients with progressive multifocal leukoencephalopathy. Produced via immunoSEQ multiplex PCR; TCRdb's table is partial and in-frame only. The sample holds about 30,000 clones, under 90% seen once. Sequenced here: PBMCs, sampled from a patient treated with natalizumab. Source of these receptors: a human donor with multiple sclerosis. Each CDR3 is given with its conserved first and last residue. Each record gives: V gene, clone size, D gene, J gene, CDR3 DNA, CDR3 protein. D genes are given only for firm matches. The size of a clone is reported for some rows only, either as once, few or many, or as a class for expanded clones.

v_call: TRBV7-9
clone_size: NA
d_call: TRBD2
j_call: TRBJ2-7
cdr3_nt: TGTGCCAGCAGCTCCGGAGCGGGGGGTAGGTACGAGCAGTACTTC
cdr3_aa: CASSSGAGGRYEQYF

v_call: TRBV19
clone_size: NA
d_call: TRBD1
j_call: TRBJ1-2
cdr3_nt: TGTGCCAGTAGTGCCCCCGGGACAGAATATGGCTACACCTTC
cdr3_aa: CASSAPGTEYGYTF

v_call: TRBV19
clone_size: NA
d_call: NA
j_call: TRBJ2-1
cdr3_nt: TGTGCCAGTAGTATGAGTGGCAGGGCTTCCTACAATGAGCAGTTCTTC
cdr3_aa: CASSMSGRASYNEQFF

v_call: TRBV6-5
clone_size: once
d_call: TRBD1
j_call: TRBJ2-1
cdr3_nt: TGTGCCAGCACCGAACAGGGGGACTACAATGAGCAGTTCTTC
cdr3_aa: CASTEQGDYNEQFF

v_call: TRBV15
clone_size: NA
d_call: NA
j_call: TRBJ1-1
cdr3_nt: TGTGCCACCAGCAGGCGGGACACCGTGAACACTGAAGCTTTCTTT
cdr3_aa: CATSRRDTVNTEAFF

v_call: TRBV6-1
clone_size: few
d_call: TRBD1
j_call: TRBJ1-1
cdr3_nt: TGTGCCAGCAGACAGGGGAGTGAAGCTTTCTTT
cdr3_aa: CASRQGSEAFF

v_call: TRBV28
clone_size: NA
d_call: TRBD1
j_call: TRBJ1-2
cdr3_nt: TGTGCCAGCAGTGCCCAGGGGGGCAGCTATGGCTACACCTTC
cdr3_aa: CASSAQGGSYGYTF

v_call: TRBV7-2
clone_size: once
d_call: NA
j_call: TRBJ2-7
cdr3_nt: TGTGCCAGCAGCTTAGCATCCTCATCTCGGGGATCCTACGAGCAGTACTTC
cdr3_aa: CASSLASSSRGSYEQYF

v_call: TRBV29-1
clone_size: once
d_call: NA
j_call: TRBJ2-4
cdr3_nt: TGCAGCGTTGAAGATCCGGGGGGCGGTATCAAAAACATTCAGTACTTC
cdr3_aa: CSVEDPGGGIKNIQYF

v_call: TRBV6-4
clone_size: NA
d_call: TRBD2
j_call: TRBJ2-1
cdr3_nt: TGTGCCAGCAGTCCCCGGGCGACTAGCGGGAGGGCGAGTGAGCAGTTCTTC
cdr3_aa: CASSPRATSGRASEQFF

v_call: TRBV6-5
clone_size: NA
d_call: TRBD1
j_call: TRBJ1-4
cdr3_nt: TGTGCCAGCAGACCGGGACAGGCCACTAATGAAAAACTGTTTTTT
cdr3_aa: CASRPGQATNEKLFF

v_call: TRBV27
clone_size: NA
d_call: NA
j_call: TRBJ2-7
cdr3_nt: TGTGCCAGCAGTTTGGTCTTCTACCACGAGCAGTACTTC
cdr3_aa: CASSLVFYHEQYF

v_call: TRBV13
clone_size: once
d_call: NA
j_call: TRBJ2-6
cdr3_nt: TGTGCCAGCAGTCCTATGGGGGGCTCTGGGGCCAACGTCCTGACTTTC
cdr3_aa: CASSPMGGSGANVLTF

v_call: TRBV2
clone_size: few
d_call: TRBD2
j_call: TRBJ2-1
cdr3_nt: TGTGCCACACAAGGCGGGAGCTCCTACAATGAGCAGTTCTTC
cdr3_aa: CATQGGSSYNEQFF

v_call: TRBV6-5
clone_size: NA
d_call: NA
j_call: TRBJ1-1
cdr3_nt: TGTGCCAGCAGTTACTCGAGGCAGGGTTGGACTGAAGCTTTCTTT
cdr3_aa: CASSYSRQGWTEAFF

v_call: TRBV6-5
clone_size: NA
d_call: NA
j_call: TRBJ1-1
cdr3_nt: TGTGCCAGCAGTAGAACCGGGAAGGGGAACACTGAAGCTTTCTTT
cdr3_aa: CASSRTGKGNTEAFF

v_call: TRBV4-3
clone_size: once
d_call: TRBD2
j_call: TRBJ2-1
cdr3_nt: TGCGCCAGCAGTACCGGGACTAGTGGCAATGAGCGGTTCTTC
cdr3_aa: CASSTGTSGNERFF

v_call: TRBV6-6
clone_size: NA
d_call: NA
j_call: TRBJ2-7
cdr3_nt: TGTGCCAGCAGTCAGCTAGGGTTTCGTTACGAGCAGTACTTC
cdr3_aa: CASSQLGFRYEQYF

v_call: TRBV5-6
clone_size: NA
d_call: NA
j_call: TRBJ2-7
cdr3_nt: TGTGCCAGCAGCTTGGGGGGAACCTACGAGCAGTACTTC
cdr3_aa: CASSLGGTYEQYF

v_call: TRBV6-5
clone_size: NA
d_call: TRBD1
j_call: TRBJ1-5
cdr3_nt: TGTGCCACCGAGGGACAGGGGGGCAATCAGCCCCAGCATTTT
cdr3_aa: CATEGQGGNQPQHF

v_call: TRBV6-5
clone_size: NA
d_call: TRBD2
j_call: TRBJ2-3
cdr3_nt: TGTGCCAGCACCGACGGGACTAGCGGGAGTGGAACGCAGTATTTT
cdr3_aa: CASTDGTSGSGTQYF

v_call: TRBV9
clone_size: NA
d_call: NA
j_call: TRBJ2-2
cdr3_nt: TGTGCCAGCAGCGTAGAGAGCAGGACCACCGGGGAGCTGTTTTTT
cdr3_aa: CASSVESRTTGELFF

v_call: TRBV18
clone_size: NA
d_call: TRBD1
j_call: TRBJ1-3
cdr3_nt: TGTGCCAGCTCGCCGACAGGGGACGGAAACACCATATATTTT
cdr3_aa: CASSPTGDGNTIYF

v_call: TRBV9
clone_size: NA
d_call: NA
j_call: TRBJ2-7
cdr3_nt: TGTGCCAGCAGCGCACACTGGGGGCTCTACGAGCAGTACTTC
cdr3_aa: CASSAHWGLYEQYF

v_call: TRBV2
clone_size: NA
d_call: TRBD1
j_call: TRBJ1-5
cdr3_nt: TGTGCCAGCAGGTTGAGGACAGGGGAACAGCCCCAGCATTTT
cdr3_aa: CASRLRTGEQPQHF

v_call: TRBV19
clone_size: NA
d_call: NA
j_call: TRBJ1-2
cdr3_nt: TGTGCCAGTATGGGAGAGGCTAACTATGGCTACACCTTC
cdr3_aa: CASMGEANYGYTF

v_call: TRBV7-8
clone_size: NA
d_call: NA
j_call: TRBJ1-1
cdr3_nt: TGTGCCAGCAGCTTAGATGACACTGAAGCTTTCTTT
cdr3_aa: CASSLDDTEAFF

v_call: TRBV5-4
clone_size: NA
d_call: NA
j_call: TRBJ1-2
cdr3_nt: TGTGCCAGCAGCTTGGCCGAGGTTCGAAGGGGCTACACCTTC
cdr3_aa: CASSLAEVRRGYTF

v_call: TRBV7-8
clone_size: few
d_call: NA
j_call: TRBJ2-1
cdr3_nt: TGTGCCAGCAGCTTAGGGGACGACCAGGGCGATTTCTTC
cdr3_aa: CASSLGDDQGDFF

v_call: TRBV4-2
clone_size: NA
d_call: NA
j_call: TRBJ2-1
cdr3_nt: TGTGCCAGCAGCCTGACAAACAATGAGCAGTTCTTC
cdr3_aa: CASSLTNNEQFF

v_call: TRBV9
clone_size: NA
d_call: TRBD2
j_call: TRBJ2-1
cdr3_nt: TGTGCCAGCAGCCCGAGTACTAGCGGAGGCTACAATGAGCAGTTCTTC
cdr3_aa: CASSPSTSGGYNEQFF

v_call: TRBV7-8
clone_size: NA
d_call: NA
j_call: TRBJ1-5
cdr3_nt: TGTGCCAGCAGCGCCCAAAACAGGGAGAGGAATCAGCCCCAGCATTTT
cdr3_aa: CASSAQNRERNQPQHF

v_call: TRBV5-1
clone_size: NA
d_call: NA
j_call: TRBJ1-2
cdr3_nt: TGCGCCAGCAGCCTCACCACTTCCCCCTTTTATGGCTACACCTTC
cdr3_aa: CASSLTTSPFYGYTF

v_call: TRBV15
clone_size: NA
d_call: TRBD2
j_call: TRBJ2-2
cdr3_nt: TGTGCCACCAGAGGGACTAGCGGGATCGGGGAGCTGTTTTTT
cdr3_aa: CATRGTSGIGELFF

v_call: TRBV19
clone_size: NA
d_call: NA
j_call: TRBJ1-5
cdr3_nt: TGTGCCACCCAGGGTAGCAATCAGCCCCAGCATTTT
cdr3_aa: CATQGSNQPQHF

v_call: TRBV15
clone_size: NA
d_call: NA
j_call: TRBJ1-4
cdr3_nt: TGTGCCACCAGCAGAGAGTCGAAGGGGTGGGGAGAAAAACTGTTTTTT
cdr3_aa: CATSRESKGWGEKLFF

v_call: TRBV7-9
clone_size: NA
d_call: NA
j_call: TRBJ1-2
cdr3_nt: TGTGCCAGCAGCTTTCAAACACTAAGCGATCCTATTGGCTACACCTTC
cdr3_aa: CASSFQTLSDPIGYTF

v_call: TRBV27
clone_size: NA
d_call: NA
j_call: TRBJ2-1
cdr3_nt: TGTGCCAGCAGTTTACCGACCGCCCCAGGGGCCTTTAGCCCCCGGCAGTTCTTC
cdr3_aa: CASSLPTAPGAFSPRQFF

v_call: TRBV7-2
clone_size: NA
d_call: NA
j_call: TRBJ2-7
cdr3_nt: TGTGCCAGCAGCCCGGGGAGTGGCTACGAGCAGTACTTC
cdr3_aa: CASSPGSGYEQYF

v_call: TRBV29-1
clone_size: NA
d_call: TRBD2
j_call: TRBJ2-2
cdr3_nt: TGCAGCGTCGGGACTAGCGGGAGGGCCCTCGGGACCGGGGAGCTGTTTTTT
cdr3_aa: CSVGTSGRALGTGELFF

v_call: TRBV19
clone_size: NA
d_call: TRBD1
j_call: TRBJ2-7
cdr3_nt: TGTGCCAGTAGTATCAGGGGGCAGTTCTACGAGCAGTACTTC
cdr3_aa: CASSIRGQFYEQYF

v_call: TRBV5-6
clone_size: NA
d_call: NA
j_call: TRBJ1-4
cdr3_nt: TGTGCCAGCAGCTTGGGCCGGCAACTGTTTTTT
cdr3_aa: CASSLGRQLFF

v_call: TRBV19
clone_size: NA
d_call: NA
j_call: TRBJ1-1
cdr3_nt: TGTGCCAGTAGTATAATCGGCAGGAGAAACACTGAAGCTTTCTTT
cdr3_aa: CASSIIGRRNTEAFF

v_call: TRBV4-3
clone_size: few
d_call: NA
j_call: TRBJ2-7
cdr3_nt: TGCGCCAGCAGCCAGGCCCCCGGAAGGGGTGACGAGCAGTACTTC
cdr3_aa: CASSQAPGRGDEQYF

v_call: TRBV7-9
clone_size: NA
d_call: TRBD1
j_call: TRBJ1-1
cdr3_nt: TGTGCCAGCAGCTCGCGGACAGGGAACACTGAAGCTTTCTTT
cdr3_aa: CASSSRTGNTEAFF

v_call: TRBV27
clone_size: NA
d_call: TRBD2
j_call: TRBJ2-2
cdr3_nt: TGTGCCAGCAGCCCCGGGACTAGATTTGCCGGGGAGCTGTTTTTT
cdr3_aa: CASSPGTRFAGELFF

v_call: TRBV4-2
clone_size: NA
d_call: NA
j_call: TRBJ2-1
cdr3_nt: TGTGCCAGCAGCCAAGCACACGGTGGGGGGGGCGCCGGCTACAATGAGCAGTTCTTC
cdr3_aa: CASSQAHGGGGAGYNEQFF

v_call: TRBV19
clone_size: NA
d_call: NA
j_call: TRBJ2-2
cdr3_nt: TGTGCCAGTTCCCCGATGTCCGGGGAGCTGTTTTTT
cdr3_aa: CASSPMSGELFF

v_call: TRBV29-1
clone_size: NA
d_call: NA
j_call: TRBJ2-3
cdr3_nt: TGCAGCGTAGCCGAGGGGGTAGCGACAGATACGCAGTATTTT
cdr3_aa: CSVAEGVATDTQYF

v_call: TRBV9
clone_size: NA
d_call: TRBD2
j_call: TRBJ2-1
cdr3_nt: TGTGCCAGCAGCGTGGGGACTAGCGCCGCCAATGAGCAGTTCTTC
cdr3_aa: CASSVGTSAANEQFF

v_call: TRBV29-1
clone_size: NA
d_call: NA
j_call: TRBJ1-1
cdr3_nt: TGCAGCGTTGAATTGCAGAACACTGAAGCTTTCTTT
cdr3_aa: CSVELQNTEAFF

v_call: TRBV28
clone_size: NA
d_call: TRBD2
j_call: TRBJ2-2
cdr3_nt: TGTGCCAGCAGTTTCCTAGCGGGAGGGATCACCGGGGAGCTGTTTTTT
cdr3_aa: CASSFLAGGITGELFF